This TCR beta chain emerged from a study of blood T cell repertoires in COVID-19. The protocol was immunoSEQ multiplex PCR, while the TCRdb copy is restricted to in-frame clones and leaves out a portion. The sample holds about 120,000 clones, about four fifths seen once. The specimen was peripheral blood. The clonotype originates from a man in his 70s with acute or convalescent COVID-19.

CDR3 protein: CASSPSGGGPASYNEQFF. The CDR3 DNA follows: TGTGCCAGCAGCCCCTCCGGCGGGGGGCCGGCCTCCTACAATGAGCAGTTCTTC. The chain combines TRBV7-3 with TRBJ2-1, with 8 bases identical to TRBD2. Germline lookup yields CDR1 SGHTA and CDR2 FQGTGA. V dropped 5 bases and J dropped 0; count of bases not matched to a gene: 12. This CDR3 contains 18 residues.